This T cell receptor (beta chain) originates from a study of Graves' ophthalmopathy and Graves' hyperthyroidism. Study observations and caveats: A majority of expanded thyroid clonotypes exceeding 0.001 frequency were likewise present in blood.

V was cut by 2 bases and J by 5 bases, with 10 bases left in between. CDR1 is SGHTA and CDR2 is FQGTGA in the germline V gene. The CDR3 totals 13 residues. Amplification of the TCR beta CDR3 regions used RNA transcripts (as template). HTBI primers were used in a first-round RT-PCR, which preceded a second-round multiplex PCR. TCRdb independently ran MiXCR on the multiplex PCR reads; one entry per CDR3 protein. The table lists 150,000 or so distinct CDR3 sequences, approximately 40% of them singletons. This clonotype was counted at least ten times. What it binds is unknown. Presentation of ophthalmopathy in the donors involved moderate-to-severe activity, CAS ≥3, NOSPECS ≥4 and a duration under 3 months. None of the included patients had other autoimmune diseases, uncontrolled infections, pregnancy or lactation, as these led to exclusion.

The sequenced sample was peripheral blood. The rearrangement links TRBV7-3 to TRBJ2-7; D ambiguous. The receptor was derived from a woman in her forties with Graves' ophthalmopathy. The DNA of the CDR3 is TGTGCCAGCAGCTTAGGTGAAAGCGACGAGCAGTACTTC. Translation gives CASSLGESDEQYF.